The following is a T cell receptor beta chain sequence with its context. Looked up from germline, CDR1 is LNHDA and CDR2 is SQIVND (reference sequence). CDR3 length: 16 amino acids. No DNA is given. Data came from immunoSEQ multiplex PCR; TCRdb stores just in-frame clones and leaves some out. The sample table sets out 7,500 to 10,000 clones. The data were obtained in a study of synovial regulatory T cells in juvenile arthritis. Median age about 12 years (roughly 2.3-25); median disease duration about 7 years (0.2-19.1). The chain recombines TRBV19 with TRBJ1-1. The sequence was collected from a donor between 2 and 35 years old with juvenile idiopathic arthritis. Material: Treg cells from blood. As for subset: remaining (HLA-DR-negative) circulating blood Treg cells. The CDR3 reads CASSIHGTQMNTEAFF.